The 26 T cell receptor beta chains in this list originate from one sample, sequenced in a study of CD8 T cells in Susac syndrome. About 0.45 to 1 ug RNA was reverse transcribed with random hexamers. TCRdb re-analysed the immunoSEQ multiplex PCR reads in MiXCR, keeping a single row per CDR3 protein. The sample has approximately 200,000 distinct CDR3 sequences; about 94% are singletons. The sample taken for sequencing was CD8+ T cells from PBMCs. The receptors shown here come from a human donor with multiple sclerosis.

V gene TRBV24-1 combines with J gene TRBJ2-1, with no clear D. The CDR3 is 14 residues long. Trimming took off 4 bases at V and 7 bases at J, with 13 bases between the two ends. Germline V gene data show CDR1 as KGHDR and CDR2 as SFDVKD. CDR3: CATSEFYSGNEQFF. DNA of the CDR3: TGTGCCACCAGTGAATTTTATTCCGGTAATGAGCAGTTCTTC.

The chain has TRBV15 and TRBJ2-1, with unresolved D. From germline, CDR1 is LNHNV and CDR2 YYDKDF (reference sequence). Trimming pared 0 bases from V and 8 bases from J, leaving 14 bases between. This CDR3 comprises 15 residues. DNA of the CDR3: TGTGCCACCAGCAGAGATCAGCAGGCCGCCGATGAGCAGTTCTTC. This translates into CATSRDQQAADEQFF.

The CDR3, as DNA: TGTGCCAGTACCAACAGGGGGCTCGACTATGGCTACACCTTC. It codes for CASTNRGLDYGYTF. The chain has TRBV19 and TRBJ1-2; 9 positions match TRBD1. The CDR3 length is 14 residues. V was pared by 7 bases and J by 3 bases, with 6 bases of the junction left unmatched. CDR1 and CDR2 from the germline V gene are LNHDA and SQIVND (reference sequence).

The rearrangement links TRBV5-4 to TRBJ2-1; 8 bases are a match to TRBD1. CDR3 length: 15 residues. With 2 bases clipped from V and 8 bases from J, the junction kept 9 bases outside the gene matches. CDR1 SGHNT and CDR2 YYREEE come from the germline V gene (reference sequence). CDR3 coding DNA: TGTGCCAGCAGCTTTCTCGGACAGGGAGGAGATGAGCAGTTCTTC. This encodes CASSFLGQGGDEQFF.

V usage is TRBV19 and J usage is TRBJ1-1; 7 bases match TRBD1. The J segment lost 0 bases and the V segment lost 1 base, leaving 2 bases of the junction unmatched. From germline, CDR1 is LNHDA and CDR2 SQIVND (reference sequence). The CDR3 loop spans 15 amino acids. The CDR3 nucleotides read TGTGCCAGTAGTATAGGGGGACAGCTGAACACTGAAGCTTTCTTT. The encoded protein is CASSIGGQLNTEAFF.

The chain carries TRBV30 and TRBJ2-6; no firm D call. The CDR3 is made up of 13 amino acids. CDR1 is GTSNPN, CDR2 SVGIG, per germline (reference sequence). V was pared by 2 bases and J by 2 bases, with 4 bases between. Here the CDR3 DNA reads TGTGCCTGGAGTCTAGCTGGGGCCAACGTCCTGACTTTC. This translates into CAWSLAGANVLTF.

V gene TRBV16 combines with J gene TRBJ1-1, with D possibly TRBD1 on 6 matching bases. The CDR3 length is 16 residues. V was trimmed by 2 bases and J by 3 bases, leaving 16 bases between them. Germline lookup yields CDR1 KGHSY and CDR2 FQNENV. The CDR3 region is CASSQTTSPGDTEAFF. The CDR3 DNA is TGTGCCAGCAGCCAAACCACATCCCCAGGGGACACTGAAGCTTTCTTT. Full variable domain (missing parts from reference TRBV16 and TRBJ1-1): GEEVAQTPKHLVRGEGQKAKLYCAPIKGHSYVFWYQQVLKNEFKFLISFQNENVFDETGMPKERFSAKCLPNSPCSLEIQATKLEDSAVYFCASSQTTSPGDTEAFFGQGTRLTVV.

This sequence joins TRBV14 and TRBJ2-7; maybe TRBD1 (6 bases). V shed 3 bases and J shed 2 bases, with 17 bases lying between them. CDR1 and CDR2 (germline): SGHDN, FVKESK. CDR3 size: 16 residues. In DNA form, the CDR3 reads TGTGCCAGCAGCCAGTTACCTCGGACAGACGCCTACGAGCAGTACTTC. It specifies CASSQLPRTDAYEQYF.

This chain links TRBV19 with TRBJ2-3; 10 nucleotides match TRBD2. Germline CDR1 reads LNHDA; CDR2 reads SQIVND (reference sequence). Trimming cost V 7 bases and J 6 bases; bases outside gene matches: 13. The CDR3 is 16 residues long. The CDR3 region has the DNA TGTGCCAGTATGTCCGCTCCGGGACTAGCGTCGGATACGCAGTATTTT. It yields the protein CASMSAPGLASDTQYF.

V gene TRBV5-6 combines with J gene TRBJ1-1; no firm D call. The CDR3 spans 13 residues. Trimming shortened V by 0 bases and J by 6 bases, and 9 bases separated the two germline ends. Germline CDR1 SGHDT, CDR2 YYEEEE. CDR3 in DNA: TGTGCCAGCAGCTTGGCGGGAGGAGCTGAAGCTTTCTTT. Translated: CASSLAGGAEAFF.

V usage is TRBV29-1 and J usage is TRBJ2-5; 9 nucleotides line up with TRBD2. The CDR3 runs 14 residues. Per the germline V gene, CDR1 is SQVTM and CDR2 is ANQGSEA. Trimming cost V 5 bases and J 3 bases; bases outside gene matches: 7. The CDR3, as DNA: TGCAGCGTTCGGACATCTAGCGGGGAAGAGACCCAGTACTTC. Protein sequence: CSVRTSSGEETQYF.

This chain's CDR3 is CAASSANYNEQFF. The CDR3 coding sequence is TGTGCCGCGTCCTCAGCGAACTACAATGAGCAGTTCTTC. The rearrangement uses TRBV19 and TRBJ2-1; D ambiguous. The V gene's germline CDR1 is LNHDA and CDR2 SQIVND (reference sequence). The CDR3 covers 13 residues. V shed 11 bases and J shed 3 bases, with 14 bases lying between them.

V gene TRBV15 combines with J gene TRBJ1-1; no clear D. Germline loops: CDR1 LNHNV, CDR2 YYDKDF (reference sequence). CDR3 length: 12 residues. Trimming stripped 5 bases from V and 7 bases from J, with 11 bases between. The CDR3 DNA sequence: TGTGCCACCAGCCCCCGCGGGCTTGAAGCTTTCTTT. Translated: CATSPRGLEAFF.

This rearrangement joins TRBV12-5 to TRBJ2-1; 10 bases line up with TRBD2. J lost 7 bases, V lost 0 bases, and 9 bases had no gene match. Germline lookup yields CDR1 LGHNT and CDR2 FRNRAP. The length of the CDR3 is 17 residues. The CDR3 reads CASGLVRLAGEANEQFF. The CDR3 bases are TGTGCTAGTGGTTTGGTACGGCTAGCGGGAGAAGCTAATGAGCAGTTCTTC.

V is TRBV7-9 and J is TRBJ2-1, with 7 bases lining up with TRBD2. This CDR3 contains 17 residues. Germline V gene sequence: CDR1 SEHNR, CDR2 FQNEAQ (reference sequence). V was clipped by 2 bases and J by 7 bases; unmatched bases: 14. The chain's CDR3 is CASSLPVGRERDNEQFF. Here the CDR3 DNA reads TGTGCCAGCAGCTTACCGGTGGGGAGGGAACGGGATAATGAGCAGTTCTTC.

This clonotype was recorded only once. This chain joins TRBV2 and TRBJ2-1, with no clear D. V dropped 3 bases and J dropped 8 bases, with 11 bases sitting between them. Germline CDR1 is SNHLY and CDR2 is FYNNEI. The CDR3 length is 13 residues. The CDR3 bases are TGTGCCAGCAGTGATCGAGTTCTCGATGAGCAGTTCTTC. Translation: CASSDRVLDEQFF.

CDR3 sequence: CSTSGTGGNEQFF. CDR3 DNA sequence: TGCAGCACTTCCGGGACAGGGGGCAATGAGCAGTTCTTC. This rearrangement joins TRBV29-1 to TRBJ2-1; TRBD1 agrees at 11 bases. This CDR3 is built from 13 residues. After removal of 8 bases from V and 6 bases from J, the junction contained 6 bases not matched to a gene. Germline CDR1 is SQVTM and CDR2 is ANQGSEA.

The chain links TRBV7-9 to TRBJ2-7; 8 bases align to TRBD1. CDR1 SEHNR and CDR2 FQNEAQ come from the germline V gene (reference sequence). V was clipped by 1 base and J by 2 bases; unmatched bases: 1. The CDR3 loop spans 14 amino acids. CDR3 protein: CASSLVDRAYEQYF. Written as DNA, the CDR3 is TGTGCCAGCAGCTTAGTGGACAGGGCCTACGAGCAGTACTTC.

CDR3 DNA sequence: TGTGCCAGCAGTCATTCCAGGGCCTACGAGCAGTACTTC. The encoded protein is CASSHSRAYEQYF. This chain connects TRBV12-3 or TRBV12-4 to TRBJ2-7, with D maybe TRBD1 (5 bases). This CDR3 comprises 13 residues. The V end was cut by 5 bases, the J end by 2 bases, with 10 bases between.

The V and J genes are TRBV7-2 and TRBJ2-7; a weak D match, TRBD2 (5 bases). There are 14 residues in the CDR3. CDR1 is SGHTA and CDR2 is FQGNSA in the germline V gene. V lost 0 bases, J lost 3 bases, and 9 bases lay in between. The CDR3 nucleotides are TGTGCCAGCAGCTTAGCGCCCGCGGGCTACGAGCAGTACTTC. It is translated as CASSLAPAGYEQYF.

This chain uses TRBV7-9 with TRBJ2-1; D uncertain. The length of the CDR3 is 16 residues. In germline, CDR1 is SEHNR, CDR2 FQNEAQ (reference sequence). V was cut by 5 bases and J by 9 bases, with 23 bases left in between. The CDR3 reads CASSPPEAAPIGEQFF. The CDR3 coding sequence is TGTGCCAGCAGCCCCCCCGAGGCGGCTCCCATAGGTGAGCAGTTCTTC.

This chain uses TRBV6-4 with TRBJ2-3, with 14 bases lining up with TRBD2. Per the germline V gene, CDR1 is MRHNA and CDR2 is SNTAGT. With V trimmed by 4 bases and J by 2 bases, 5 bases remained unmatched. The CDR3 is made up of 17 amino acids. The CDR3 spells CASSARTSGGTTDTQYF. CDR3 bases: TGTGCCAGCAGTGCTCGGACTAGCGGGGGGACCACAGATACGCAGTATTTT.

The chain has TRBV11-1 and TRBJ2-5, with TRBD1 matching over 7 bases. The CDR3 runs to 20 residues. Germline CDR1 and CDR2: SGHAT and FQDESV (reference sequence). V gave up 4 bases and J gave up 5 bases; unmatched junction bases: 25. In DNA, the CDR3 is TGTGCCAGCAGCTCCCCTAGAGATATACGGGACAGCGTGGCTCGGGAGACCCAGTACTTC. Its protein is CASSSPRDIRDSVARETQYF.

The chain recombines TRBV27 with TRBJ2-7; TRBD2 matches 8 bases. Germline CDR1 reads MNHEY; CDR2 reads SMNVEV (reference sequence). V lost 2 bases and J lost 3; bases outside the gene matches: 6. This CDR3 is 15 amino acids long. The CDR3 here is CASSLGGGFLYEQYF. In DNA form, the CDR3 reads TGTGCCAGCAGTTTAGGCGGGGGGTTCCTCTACGAGCAGTACTTC.

In its sample, this clonotype was seen once. At one of its ends the junction is not consistent with the germline gene, which may arise from a read error. The chain couples TRBV15 to TRBJ1-1; no clear D. CDR1 LNHNV and CDR2 YYDKDF come from the germline V gene (reference sequence). The CDR3 is made up of 13 amino acids. This CDR3 is CATSRAGVGEALF. The CDR3 DNA reads as TGTGCCACCAGCAGAGCCGGCGTAGGTGAAGCTCTCTTT.

This chain connects TRBV2 to TRBJ2-7; D may correspond to TRBD1 or TRBD2 (5 bases each). Germline assignment: CDR1 SNHLY and CDR2 FYNNEI. Between the trimmed V and J ends, which lost 4 bases and 2 bases, there was a span of 12 bases. The CDR3 is 14 amino acids. CDR3 loop: CASSVRGSPYEQYF. CDR3 nucleotides: TGTGCCAGCAGTGTACGGGGCTCCCCCTACGAGCAGTACTTC.